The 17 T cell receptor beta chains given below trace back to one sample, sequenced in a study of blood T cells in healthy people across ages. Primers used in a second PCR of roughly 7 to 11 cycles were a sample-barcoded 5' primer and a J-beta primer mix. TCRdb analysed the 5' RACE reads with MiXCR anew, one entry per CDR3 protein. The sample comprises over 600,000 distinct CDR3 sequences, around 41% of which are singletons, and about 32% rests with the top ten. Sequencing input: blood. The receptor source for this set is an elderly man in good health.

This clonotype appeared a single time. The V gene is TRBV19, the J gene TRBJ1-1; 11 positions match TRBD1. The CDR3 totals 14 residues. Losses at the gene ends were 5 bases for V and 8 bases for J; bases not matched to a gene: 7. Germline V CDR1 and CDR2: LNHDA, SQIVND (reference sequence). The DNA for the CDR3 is TGTGCCAGTAGTGGGGAGGACAGGGGGCAGGAAGCTTTCTTT. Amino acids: CASSGEDRGQEAFF.

CDR3 amino acids: CASSYGTDYGYTF. The CDR3 bases are TGTGCCAGCAGCTACGGGACGGATTATGGCTACACCTTC. The chain recombines TRBV11-2 with TRBJ1-2; D is possibly TRBD1 (5 bases). The germline V and J ends were trimmed by 4 bases and 5 bases, with 11 bases remaining between them. The CDR3 contains 13 residues. In germline, CDR1 is SGHAT, CDR2 FQNNGV.

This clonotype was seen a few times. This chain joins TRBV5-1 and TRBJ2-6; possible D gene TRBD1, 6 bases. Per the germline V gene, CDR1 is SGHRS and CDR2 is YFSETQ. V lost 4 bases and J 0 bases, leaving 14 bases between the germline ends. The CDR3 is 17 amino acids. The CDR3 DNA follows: TGCGCCAGCAGCATCGGCAGGGGCACCTCTGGGGCCAACGTCCTGACTTTC. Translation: CASSIGRGTSGANVLTF.

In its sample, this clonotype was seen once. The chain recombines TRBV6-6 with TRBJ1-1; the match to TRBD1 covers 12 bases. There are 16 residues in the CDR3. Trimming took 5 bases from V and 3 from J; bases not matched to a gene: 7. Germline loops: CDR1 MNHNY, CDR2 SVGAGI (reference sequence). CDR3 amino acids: CASSPRDRGQHTEAFF. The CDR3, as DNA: TGTGCCAGCAGTCCGCGGGACAGGGGGCAGCACACTGAAGCTTTCTTT.

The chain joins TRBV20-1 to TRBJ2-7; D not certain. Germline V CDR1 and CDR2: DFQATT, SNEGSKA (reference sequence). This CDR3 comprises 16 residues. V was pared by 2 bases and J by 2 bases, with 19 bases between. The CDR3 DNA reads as TGCAGTGCTAGACCCCTTAGGCCGACGGGCGCCTACGAGCAGTACTTC. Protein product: CSARPLRPTGAYEQYF.

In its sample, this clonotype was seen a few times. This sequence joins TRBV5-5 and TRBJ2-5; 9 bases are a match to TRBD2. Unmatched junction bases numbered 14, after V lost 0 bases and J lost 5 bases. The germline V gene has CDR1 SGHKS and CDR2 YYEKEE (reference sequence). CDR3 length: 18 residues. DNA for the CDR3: TGTGCCAGCAGCTTGGACCCGCAGGGGACTAGCTATTACGAGACCCAGTACTTC. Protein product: CASSLDPQGTSYYETQYF.

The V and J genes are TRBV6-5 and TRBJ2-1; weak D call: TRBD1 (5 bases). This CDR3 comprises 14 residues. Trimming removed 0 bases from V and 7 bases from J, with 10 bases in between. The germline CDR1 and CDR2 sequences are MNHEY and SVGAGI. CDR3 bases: TGTGCCAGCAGTTACTCGACCAGGGTTAATGAGCAGTTCTTC. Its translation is CASSYSTRVNEQFF.

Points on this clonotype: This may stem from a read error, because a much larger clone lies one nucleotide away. The CDR3 reads CASSLVGGGQEIQYF. CDR3 bases: TGTGCCAGCAGCTTAGTTGGGGGCGGCCAAGAGATCCAGTACTTC. The chain is built from TRBV7-2 and TRBJ2-5, with D perhaps TRBD1 (6 bases). Germline CDR1 SGHTA, CDR2 FQGNSA. The CDR3 is made up of 15 amino acids.

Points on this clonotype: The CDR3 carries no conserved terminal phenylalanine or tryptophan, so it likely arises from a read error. CDR3 coding DNA: TGTGCCACCAGCAGGGTCGGCGGACCCTACGAGCAGTACTTA. It is translated as CATSRVGGPYEQYL. The rearrangement uses TRBV15 and TRBJ2-7; D gene uncertain. CDR1 is LNHNV and CDR2 is YYDKDF in the germline V gene (reference sequence). The CDR3 contains 14 residues. Trimming removed 3 bases at V and 2 bases at J, with 11 bases between.

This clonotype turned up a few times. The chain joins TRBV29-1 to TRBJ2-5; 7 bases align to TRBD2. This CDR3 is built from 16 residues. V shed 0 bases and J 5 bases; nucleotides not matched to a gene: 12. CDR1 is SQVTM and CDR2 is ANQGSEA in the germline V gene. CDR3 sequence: CSVEDIRKGGMETQYF. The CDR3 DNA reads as TGCAGCGTTGAAGATATCCGCAAGGGAGGGATGGAGACCCAGTACTTC.

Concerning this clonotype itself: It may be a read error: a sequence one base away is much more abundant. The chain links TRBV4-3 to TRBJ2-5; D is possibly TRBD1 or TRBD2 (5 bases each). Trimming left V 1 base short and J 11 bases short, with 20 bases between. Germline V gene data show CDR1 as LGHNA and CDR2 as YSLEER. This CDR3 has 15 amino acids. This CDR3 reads CASSQGSIGAYGQYF. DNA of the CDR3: TGCGCCAGCAGCCAAGGTTCAATCGGGGCCTACGGGCAGTACTTC.

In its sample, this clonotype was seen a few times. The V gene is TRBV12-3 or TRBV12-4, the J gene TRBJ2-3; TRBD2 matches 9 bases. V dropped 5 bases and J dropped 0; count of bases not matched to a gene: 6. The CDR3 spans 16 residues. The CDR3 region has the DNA TGTGCCAGCAGTACCGGACTAGCGCCTAGCACAGATACGCAGTATTTT. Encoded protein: CASSTGLAPSTDTQYF.

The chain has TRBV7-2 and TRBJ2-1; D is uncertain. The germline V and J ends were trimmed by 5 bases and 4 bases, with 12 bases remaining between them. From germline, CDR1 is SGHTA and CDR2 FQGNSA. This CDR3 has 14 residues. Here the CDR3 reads CASSRAPDYNEQFF. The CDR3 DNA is TGTGCCAGCAGCCGGGCCCCGGATTACAATGAGCAGTTCTTC. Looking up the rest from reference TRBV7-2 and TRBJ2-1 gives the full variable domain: GAGVSQSPSNKVTEKGKDVELRCDPISGHTALYWYRQSLGQGLEFLIYFQGNSAPDKSGLPSDRFSAERTGGSVSTLTIQRTQQEDSAVYLCASSRAPDYNEQFFGPGTRLTVL.

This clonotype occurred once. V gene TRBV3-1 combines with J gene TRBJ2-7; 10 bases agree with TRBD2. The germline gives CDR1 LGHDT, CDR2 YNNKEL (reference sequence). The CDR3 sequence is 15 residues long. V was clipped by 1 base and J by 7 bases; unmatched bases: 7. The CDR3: CASSQAPSGSDEQYF. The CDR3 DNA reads TGTGCCAGCAGCCAAGCCCCTAGCGGGAGTGATGAGCAGTACTTC.

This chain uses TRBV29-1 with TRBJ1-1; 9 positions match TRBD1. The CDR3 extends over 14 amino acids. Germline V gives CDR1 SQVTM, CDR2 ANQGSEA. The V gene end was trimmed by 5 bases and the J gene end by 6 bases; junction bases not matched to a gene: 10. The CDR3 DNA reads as TGCAGCGTTCTGACAGGGGGAATTGCGGCTGAAGCTTTCTTT. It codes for CSVLTGGIAAEAFF. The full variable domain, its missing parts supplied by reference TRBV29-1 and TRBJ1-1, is SAVISQKPSRDICQRGTSLTIQCQVDSQVTMMFWYRQQPGQSLTLIATANQGSEATYESGFVIDKFPISRPNLTFSTLTVSNMSPEDSSIYLCSVLTGGIAAEAFFGQGTRLTVV.

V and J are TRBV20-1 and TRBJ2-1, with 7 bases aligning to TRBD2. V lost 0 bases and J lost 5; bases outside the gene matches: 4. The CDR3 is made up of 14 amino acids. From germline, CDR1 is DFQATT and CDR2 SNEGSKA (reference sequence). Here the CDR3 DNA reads TGCAGTGCTAGAGACGGACTAGAAAACAATGAGCAGTTCTTC. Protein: CSARDGLENNEQFF.

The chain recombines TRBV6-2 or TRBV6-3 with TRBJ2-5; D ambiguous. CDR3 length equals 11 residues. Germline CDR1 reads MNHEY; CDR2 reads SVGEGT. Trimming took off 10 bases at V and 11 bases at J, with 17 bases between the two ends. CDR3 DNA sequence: TGTGCCAACAGCTTTGCTTACGTGCAGTACTTC. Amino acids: CANSFAYVQYF.